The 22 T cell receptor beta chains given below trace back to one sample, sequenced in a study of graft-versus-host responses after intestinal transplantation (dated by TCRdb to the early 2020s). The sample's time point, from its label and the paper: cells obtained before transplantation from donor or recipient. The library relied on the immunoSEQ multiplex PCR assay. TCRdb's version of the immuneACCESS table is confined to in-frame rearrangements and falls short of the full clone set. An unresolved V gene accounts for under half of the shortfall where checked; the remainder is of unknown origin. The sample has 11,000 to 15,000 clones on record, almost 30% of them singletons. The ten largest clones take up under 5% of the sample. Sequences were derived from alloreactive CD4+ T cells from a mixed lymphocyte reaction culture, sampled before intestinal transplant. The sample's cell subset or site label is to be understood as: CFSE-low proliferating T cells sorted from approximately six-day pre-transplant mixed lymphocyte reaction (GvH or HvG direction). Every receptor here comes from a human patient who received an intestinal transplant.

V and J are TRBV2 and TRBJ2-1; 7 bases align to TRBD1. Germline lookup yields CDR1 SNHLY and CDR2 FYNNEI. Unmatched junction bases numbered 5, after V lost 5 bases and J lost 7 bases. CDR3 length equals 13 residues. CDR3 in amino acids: CASSRQGRNEQFF. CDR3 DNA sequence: TGTGCCAGCAGTCGACAGGGTAGGAATGAGCAGTTCTTC.

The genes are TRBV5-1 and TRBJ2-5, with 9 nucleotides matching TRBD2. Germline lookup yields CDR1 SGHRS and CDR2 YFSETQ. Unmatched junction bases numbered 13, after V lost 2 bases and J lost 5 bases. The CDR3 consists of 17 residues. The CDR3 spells CASSLGVLAGNSETQYF. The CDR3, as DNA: TGCGCCAGCAGCTTAGGGGTCCTAGCGGGAAATTCGGAGACCCAGTACTTC.

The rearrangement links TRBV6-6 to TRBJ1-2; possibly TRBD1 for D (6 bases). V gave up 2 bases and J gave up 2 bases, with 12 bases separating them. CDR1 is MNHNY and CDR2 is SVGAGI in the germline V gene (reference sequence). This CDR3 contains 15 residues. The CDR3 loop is CASSYRQGNNYGYTF. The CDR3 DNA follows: TGTGCCAGCAGTTACCGGCAGGGGAACAACTATGGCTACACCTTC.

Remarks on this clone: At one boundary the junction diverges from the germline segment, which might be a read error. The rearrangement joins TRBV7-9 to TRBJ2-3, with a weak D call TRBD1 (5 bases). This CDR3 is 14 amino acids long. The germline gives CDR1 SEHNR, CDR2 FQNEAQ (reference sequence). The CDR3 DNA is TGCGCCAGCAGCCAAGGACGAAAGGGGGATACGCAGTATTTT. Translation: CASSQGRKGDTQYF.

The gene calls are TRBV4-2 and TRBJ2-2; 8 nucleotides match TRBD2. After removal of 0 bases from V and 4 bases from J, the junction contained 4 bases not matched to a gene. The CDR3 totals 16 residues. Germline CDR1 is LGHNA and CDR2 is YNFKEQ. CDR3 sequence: CASSQEYGRATGELFF. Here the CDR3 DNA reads TGTGCCAGCAGCCAAGAATACGGGAGGGCCACCGGGGAGCTGTTTTTT.

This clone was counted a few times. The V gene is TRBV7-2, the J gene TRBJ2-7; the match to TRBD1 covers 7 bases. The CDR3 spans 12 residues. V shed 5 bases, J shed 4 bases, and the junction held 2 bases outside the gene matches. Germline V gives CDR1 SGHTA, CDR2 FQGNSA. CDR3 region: CASSPTGYEQYF. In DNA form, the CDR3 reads TGTGCCAGCAGCCCGACAGGGTACGAGCAGTACTTC.

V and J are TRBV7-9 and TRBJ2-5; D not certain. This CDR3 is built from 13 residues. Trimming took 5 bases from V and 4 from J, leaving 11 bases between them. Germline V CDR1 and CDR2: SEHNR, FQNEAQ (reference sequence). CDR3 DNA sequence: TGTGCCAGCAGCCTCAATTGGGCAGAGACCCAGTACTTC. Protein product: CASSLNWAETQYF.

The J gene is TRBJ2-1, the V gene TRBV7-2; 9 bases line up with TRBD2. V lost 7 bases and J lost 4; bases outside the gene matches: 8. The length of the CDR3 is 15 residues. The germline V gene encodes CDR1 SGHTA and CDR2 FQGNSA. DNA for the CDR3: TGTGCCAGCACCCCACTGGGACTAGCATACAATGAGCAGTTCTTC. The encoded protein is CASTPLGLAYNEQFF. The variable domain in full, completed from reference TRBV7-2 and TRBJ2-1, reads GAGVSQSPSNKVTEKGKDVELRCDPISGHTALYWYRQSLGQGLEFLIYFQGNSAPDKSGLPSDRFSAERTGGSVSTLTIQRTQQEDSAVYLCASTPLGLAYNEQFFGPGTRLTVL.

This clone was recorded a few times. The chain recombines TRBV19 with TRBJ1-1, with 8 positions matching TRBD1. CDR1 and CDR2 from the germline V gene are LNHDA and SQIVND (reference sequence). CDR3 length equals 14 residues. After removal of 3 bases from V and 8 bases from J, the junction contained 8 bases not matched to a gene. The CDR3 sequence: CASSIGLGQGEAFF. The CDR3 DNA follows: TGTGCCAGTAGTATCGGGCTTGGACAGGGAGAAGCTTTCTTT.

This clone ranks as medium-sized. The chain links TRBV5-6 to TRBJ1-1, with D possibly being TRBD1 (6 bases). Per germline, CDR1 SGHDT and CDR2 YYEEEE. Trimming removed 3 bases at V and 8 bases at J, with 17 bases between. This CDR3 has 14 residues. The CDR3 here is CASSSLGGVKEAFF. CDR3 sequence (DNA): TGTGCCAGCAGCTCCTTAGGGGGGGTCAAGGAAGCTTTCTTT.

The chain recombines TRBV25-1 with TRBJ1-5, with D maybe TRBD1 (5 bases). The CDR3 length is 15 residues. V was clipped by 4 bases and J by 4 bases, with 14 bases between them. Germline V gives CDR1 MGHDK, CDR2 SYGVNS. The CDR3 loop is CASSVGGQGNQPQHF. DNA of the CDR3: TGTGCCAGCAGTGTGGGGGGTCAGGGAAATCAGCCCCAGCATTTT.

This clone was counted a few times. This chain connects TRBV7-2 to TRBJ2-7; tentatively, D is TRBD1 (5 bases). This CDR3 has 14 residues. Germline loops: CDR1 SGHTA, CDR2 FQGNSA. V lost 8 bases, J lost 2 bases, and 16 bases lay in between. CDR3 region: CASSWGFSAYEQYF. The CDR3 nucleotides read TGTGCCAGCTCATGGGGCTTTTCGGCCTACGAGCAGTACTTC.

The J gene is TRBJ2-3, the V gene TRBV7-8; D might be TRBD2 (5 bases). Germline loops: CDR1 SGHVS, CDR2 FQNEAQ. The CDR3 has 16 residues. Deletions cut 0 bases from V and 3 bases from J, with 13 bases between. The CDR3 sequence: CASSLARGGRTDTQYF. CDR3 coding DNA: TGTGCCAGCAGCTTAGCGAGAGGAGGACGTACAGATACGCAGTATTTT.

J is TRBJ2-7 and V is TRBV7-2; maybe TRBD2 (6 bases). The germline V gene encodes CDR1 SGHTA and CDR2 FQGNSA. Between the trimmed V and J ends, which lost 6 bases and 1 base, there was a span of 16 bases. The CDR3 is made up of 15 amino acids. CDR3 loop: CASSQFLASSYEQYF. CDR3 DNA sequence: TGTGCCAGCAGTCAATTCCTAGCGTCATCCTACGAGCAGTACTTC.

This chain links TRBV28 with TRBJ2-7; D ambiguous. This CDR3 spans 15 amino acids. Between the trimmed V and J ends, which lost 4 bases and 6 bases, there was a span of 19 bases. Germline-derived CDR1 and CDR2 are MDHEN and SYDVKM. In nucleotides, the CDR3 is TGTGCCAGCAGTTCTAGGTGGCTTTTCCGTCGCGAGCAGTACTTC. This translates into CASSSRWLFRREQYF.

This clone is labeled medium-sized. CDR3 DNA: TGTGCCAGTAGTCATCGGACAGGGGGCGCCGGCGGGGAGCTGTTTTTT. As protein: CASSHRTGGAGGELFF. The genes are TRBV19 and TRBJ2-2, with 11 bases lining up with TRBD1. The CDR3 consists of 16 residues. Germline trimming cut 5 bases from V and 7 bases from J; bases unmatched to any gene: 9. Germline CDR1 is LNHDA and CDR2 is SQIVND (reference sequence). Filled out from reference TRBV19 and TRBJ2-2, the complete variable domain reads DGGITQSPKYLFRKEGQNVTLSCEQNLNHDAMYWYRQDPGQGLRLIYYSQIVNDFQKGDIAEGYSVSREKKESFPLTVTSAQKNPTAFYLCASSHRTGGAGGELFFGEGSRLTVL.

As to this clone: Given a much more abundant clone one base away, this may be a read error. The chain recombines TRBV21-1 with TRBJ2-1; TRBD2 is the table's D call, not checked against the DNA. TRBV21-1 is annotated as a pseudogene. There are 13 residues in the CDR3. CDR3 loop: CAGTGLDESEQFF. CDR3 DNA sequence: TGTGCCGGCACCGGACTAGATGAAAGTGAGCAGTTCTTC.

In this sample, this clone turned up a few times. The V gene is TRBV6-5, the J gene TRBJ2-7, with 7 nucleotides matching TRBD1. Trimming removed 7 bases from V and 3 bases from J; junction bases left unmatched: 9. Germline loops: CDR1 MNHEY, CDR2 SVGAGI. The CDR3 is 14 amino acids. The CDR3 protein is CASNRQGGRYEQYF. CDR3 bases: TGTGCCAGCAACCGACAGGGTGGGCGCTACGAGCAGTACTTC.

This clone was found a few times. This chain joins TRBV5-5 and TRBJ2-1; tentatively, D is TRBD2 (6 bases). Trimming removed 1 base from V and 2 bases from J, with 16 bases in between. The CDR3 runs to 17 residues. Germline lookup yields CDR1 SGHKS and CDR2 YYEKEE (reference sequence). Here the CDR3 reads CASSLFRAGIAYNEQFF. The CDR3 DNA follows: TGTGCCAGCAGCTTGTTTCGGGCGGGGATCGCCTACAATGAGCAGTTCTTC.

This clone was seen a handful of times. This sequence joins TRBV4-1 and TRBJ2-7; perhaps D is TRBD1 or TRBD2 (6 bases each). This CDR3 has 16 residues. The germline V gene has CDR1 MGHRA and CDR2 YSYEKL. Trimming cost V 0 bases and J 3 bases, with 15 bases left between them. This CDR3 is CASSQDLGGRSYEQYF. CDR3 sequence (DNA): TGCGCCAGCAGCCAAGATCTTGGGGGGCGCAGCTACGAGCAGTACTTC.

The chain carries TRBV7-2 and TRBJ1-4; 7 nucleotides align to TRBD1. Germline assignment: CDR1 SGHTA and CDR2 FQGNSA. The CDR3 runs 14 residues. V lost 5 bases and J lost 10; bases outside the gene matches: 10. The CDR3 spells CASSPGQPARKLFF. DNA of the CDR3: TGTGCCAGCAGCCCGGGACAGCCGGCACGAAAACTGTTTTTT.

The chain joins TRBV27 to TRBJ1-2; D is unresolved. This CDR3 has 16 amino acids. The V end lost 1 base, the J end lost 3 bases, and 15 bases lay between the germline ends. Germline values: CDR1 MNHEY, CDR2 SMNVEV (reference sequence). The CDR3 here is CASSLFGVSGDYGYTF. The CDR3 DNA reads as TGTGCCAGCAGTTTATTCGGGGTTTCGGGAGACTATGGCTACACCTTC.